This TCR beta chain was identified in a study of molecular identifiers for immune sequencing clone quantification. Investigators produced naive CD8 libraries from roughly 20,000 to 1,000,000 sorted cells, drawing on 10%, 30% or 50% RNA. Based on a CD8+CD4-CCR7+CD45RA+ profile, naive CD8 T cells were sorted. V lost 3 bases, J lost 6 bases, and 12 bases lay in between. The CDR3 contains 13 residues. Germline CDR1 is ENHRY and CDR2 is SYGVKD. Previously described methods and listed TCR primers produced bulk TCR libraries. TCRdb independently ran MiXCR on the PCR reads; one entry per CDR3 protein. The sample records over 90,000 distinct CDR3 sequences, around 30% being singletons.

What was sequenced was naive CD8+ T cells from blood, with Jurkat cell RNA spiked in. Subset in this sample: FACS-sorted CD8+CD4-CCR7+CD45RA+ naive T cells. This chain joins TRBV10-3 and TRBJ2-7; D might be TRBD2 (6 bases). This TCR was sampled from a human donor in good health. Some libraries in this study had Jurkat cell RNA spiked in. The CDR3 DNA sequence: TGTGCCATCAGTGACGGGACTCCGATCGAGCAGTACTTC. Its translation is CAISDGTPIEQYF.